This entry features one TCR beta chain sequence. CD8 cells regarded as naive lacked CD45RO, were positively chosen for CCR7, and omitted terminally differentiated effector memory CD45RA+ cells. Clones were read by immunoSEQ multiplex PCR, and TCRdb kept only the in-frame ones, dropping some. The data contain millions of clones, about 95% of them singletons. CDR1 and CDR2 from the germline V gene are LNHDA and SQIVND (reference sequence). V dropped 0 bases and J dropped 4; count of bases not matched to a gene: 6. The CDR3 has 16 residues. This record comes from a study of shared clonotypes between healthy human individuals.

The sequence derives from a man aged 18 to 30 in good health. The material sequenced was naive CD8+ T cells sorted from blood. The chain employs TRBV19 and TRBJ2-1, with 7 bases lining up with TRBD1. The CDR3 nucleotides are TGTGCCAGTAGTATAGATCCCCTGGACAGGTACAATGAGCAGTTCTTC. Encoded protein: CASSIDPLDRYNEQFF.